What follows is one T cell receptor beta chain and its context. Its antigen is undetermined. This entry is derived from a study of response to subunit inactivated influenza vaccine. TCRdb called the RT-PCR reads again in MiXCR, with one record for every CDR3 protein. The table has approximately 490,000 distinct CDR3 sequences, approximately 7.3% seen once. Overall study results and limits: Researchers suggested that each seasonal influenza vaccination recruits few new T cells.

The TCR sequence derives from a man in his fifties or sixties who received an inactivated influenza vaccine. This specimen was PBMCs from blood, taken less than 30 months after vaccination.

The CDR3, as DNA: TGTGCCATCAGTGAATTACGGGGTGAATACGAGCAGTACTTC. Encoded protein: CAISELRGEYEQYF. The chain couples TRBV10-3 to TRBJ2-7; the D gene is possibly TRBD2 (5 bases). In germline, CDR1 is ENHRY, CDR2 SYGVKD. The germline V and J ends were trimmed by 3 bases and 4 bases, with 13 bases remaining between them. The CDR3 length is 14 residues.